The 30 T cell receptor beta chains below all came from one sample that was sequenced in a study of cytomegalovirus exposure and HLA in healthy donors. Generated by immunoSEQ multiplex PCR, the TCRdb table keeps only in-frame clones and is missing some. The sample has about 160,000 clones; 95% to 96% are singletons. The source material was PBMCs. These receptors were obtained from a woman aged 18-30 years in good health and CMV-seronegative.

The chain employs TRBV10-3 and TRBJ1-1; 8 nucleotides line up with TRBD1. Unmatched junction bases numbered 9, after V lost 10 bases and J lost 5 bases. This CDR3 spans 13 amino acids. Germline V gene lookup returns CDR1 ENHRY and CDR2 SYGVKD. The CDR3 bases are TGTGCCACCCGGTTCAGGGGGCAAACTGAAGCTTTCTTT. Its protein product is CATRFRGQTEAFF.

This chain connects TRBV23-1 to TRBJ1-5; 9 positions match TRBD1. TRBV23-1 is classed as an ORF, of uncertain function. This CDR3 is built from 17 residues. V lost 0 bases, J lost 5 bases, and 8 bases stayed unmatched. In DNA form, the CDR3 reads TGCGCCAGCAGTCAATCGGATGACAGGGGGAACTATCAGCCCCAGCATTTT. Amino acids: CASSQSDDRGNYQPQHF.

The genes are TRBV6-4 and TRBJ1-5, with 10 bases lining up with TRBD1. The CDR3 totals 13 residues. The V and J ends lost 10 bases and 2 bases, in that order; junction bases with no gene match: 2. Looked up from germline, CDR1 is MRHNA and CDR2 is SNTAGT. CDR3 loop: CATGTGGNQPQHF. CDR3 nucleotide sequence: TGTGCCACCGGGACAGGGGGCAATCAGCCCCAGCATTTT.

This chain joins TRBV7-3 and TRBJ2-7, with TRBD1 as a possible D gene (6 bases). Germline CDR1 SGHTA, CDR2 FQGTGA. Trimming cost V 0 bases and J 5 bases, with 14 bases left between them. The CDR3 is 15 amino acids. The CDR3 sequence: CASSLTRQVYDEQYF. For the CDR3, the DNA is TGTGCCAGCAGCTTAACGAGACAGGTGTACGACGAGCAGTACTTC.

The rearrangement links TRBV4-3 to TRBJ2-1; 7 nucleotides align to TRBD2. This CDR3 has 18 residues. With V trimmed by 0 bases and J by 2 bases, 10 bases remained unmatched. The germline V gene encodes CDR1 LGHNA and CDR2 YSLEER. CDR3 loop: CASSQDGVERGPYNEQFF. The CDR3 DNA reads TGCGCCAGCAGCCAAGATGGCGTGGAGCGGGGTCCCTACAATGAGCAGTTCTTC.

V and J are TRBV13 and TRBJ2-2, with D unresolved. The germline CDR1 and CDR2 sequences are PRHDT and FYEKMQ (reference sequence). CDR3 length: 14 residues. The V end was cut by 1 base, the J end by 7 bases, with 10 bases between. Written as DNA, the CDR3 is TGTGCCAGCAGCTTAGATTCTAATGGCGGGGAGCTGTTTTTT. It codes for CASSLDSNGGELFF.

This clone was seen more than once but under ten times. This sequence joins TRBV9 and TRBJ1-1; D gene unclear. V was cut by 3 bases and J by 4 bases, with 10 bases left in between. Germline V gene sequence: CDR1 SGDLS, CDR2 YYNGEE. The CDR3 sequence is 13 residues long. The CDR3 is CASSASGTTEAFF. The CDR3, as DNA: TGTGCCAGCAGCGCATCAGGCACCACTGAAGCTTTCTTT. Looking up the rest from reference TRBV9 and TRBJ1-1 gives the full variable domain: DSGVTQTPKHLITATGQRVTLRCSPRSGDLSVYWYQQSLDQGLQFLIQYYNGEERAKGNILERFSAQQFPDLHSELNLSSLELGDSALYFCASSASGTTEAFFGQGTRLTVV.

This chain connects TRBV29-1 to TRBJ2-7; 8 bases line up with TRBD2. With 6 bases clipped from V and 1 base from J, the junction kept 5 bases outside the gene matches. The CDR3 length is 13 residues. Germline loops: CDR1 SQVTM, CDR2 ANQGSEA. The CDR3 spells CSVLRGGSYEQYF. CDR3 nucleotides: TGCAGCGTCCTCCGGGGGGGGTCCTACGAGCAGTACTTC.

The rearrangement links TRBV18 to TRBJ1-3, with 7 bases identical to TRBD1. Trimming cost V 3 bases and J 0 bases; bases outside gene matches: 5. The germline V gene encodes CDR1 KGHSH and CDR2 LQKENI. The CDR3 has 16 amino acids. Here the CDR3 reads CASSPRRDSSGNTIYF. The CDR3 DNA follows: TGTGCCAGCTCACCCCGAAGGGACAGCTCTGGAAACACCATATATTTT.

The V gene is TRBV4-3, the J gene TRBJ2-1; 10 bases line up with TRBD2. The CDR3 has 19 amino acids. Trimming took 2 bases from V and 3 from J; bases not matched to a gene: 13. Germline values: CDR1 LGHNA, CDR2 YSLEER. Here the CDR3 reads CASSQSVLGAGGLYNEQFF. The CDR3 DNA follows: TGCGCCAGCAGCCAATCGGTCTTGGGAGCGGGGGGGCTCTACAATGAGCAGTTCTTC.

The J gene is TRBJ2-5, the V gene TRBV19; D may be TRBD2 (6 bases). Germline assignment: CDR1 LNHDA and CDR2 SQIVND (reference sequence). V was trimmed by 6 bases and J by 10 bases, leaving 12 bases between them. The CDR3 loop spans 11 amino acids. This CDR3 is CASSGDGGQYF. The CDR3 nucleotides read TGTGCCAGTAGCGGGGACGGGGGCCAGTACTTC.

The V call is TRBV2, the J call TRBJ2-2; 9 nucleotides line up with TRBD2. Per germline, CDR1 SNHLY and CDR2 FYNNEI. The CDR3 runs to 15 residues. V gave up 4 bases and J gave up 1 base; unmatched junction bases: 1. CDR3 amino acids: CASSGSGGNTGELFF. CDR3 coding DNA: TGTGCCAGCAGTGGTAGCGGGGGGAACACCGGGGAGCTGTTTTTT.

The chain uses TRBV7-2 and TRBJ2-1; 9 nucleotides match TRBD2. CDR1 SGHTA and CDR2 FQGNSA come from the germline V gene. There are 16 residues in the CDR3. V trimming: 1 base; J trimming: 0 bases; junction bases outside the gene matches: 1. The CDR3 DNA follows: TGTGCCAGCAGCTTAGGCGGGGGGGCCTCCTACAATGAGCAGTTCTTC. Its translation is CASSLGGGASYNEQFF.

This clone appeared a single time. This chain uses TRBV5-1 with TRBJ2-1, with 9 nucleotides matching TRBD2. The V gene's germline CDR1 is SGHRS and CDR2 YFSETQ. This CDR3 region has 20 residues. Trimming took 2 bases from V and 0 from J; bases not matched to a gene: 15. CDR3 amino acids: CASSFPSNSGGPSSYNEQFF. In DNA form, the CDR3 reads TGCGCCAGCAGCTTCCCTTCTAATAGCGGGGGCCCATCCTCCTACAATGAGCAGTTCTTC. Complete variable domain (other parts from reference TRBV5-1 and TRBJ2-1): KAGVTQTPRYLIKTRGQQVTLSCSPISGHRSVSWYQQTPGQGLQFLFEYFSETQRNKGNFPGRFSGRQFSNSRSEMNVSTLELGDSALYLCASSFPSNSGGPSSYNEQFFGPGTRLTVL.

The chain uses TRBV19 and TRBJ2-2, with D unresolved. The CDR3 spans 14 residues. Germline CDR1 LNHDA, CDR2 SQIVND (reference sequence). V lost 5 bases, J lost 3 bases, and 10 bases lay in between. The CDR3: CASSLTGYTGELFF. The CDR3 DNA follows: TGTGCCAGTAGTTTAACCGGGTACACCGGGGAGCTGTTTTTT.

The V and J genes are TRBV13 and TRBJ1-1; TRBD1 matches at 8 bases. V lost 1 base to trimming and J lost 4 bases; unmatched junction nucleotides: 5. The germline V gene has CDR1 PRHDT and CDR2 FYEKMQ (reference sequence). This CDR3 is built from 15 residues. The CDR3, as DNA: TGTGCCAGCAGCTTAGTCCCACAGGGGGGCACTGAAGCTTTCTTT. Its translation is CASSLVPQGGTEAFF.

This clone was found once. The V gene is TRBV7-3, the J gene TRBJ2-2; 8 bases are shared with TRBD1. In germline, CDR1 is SGHTA, CDR2 FQGTGA. After removal of 7 bases from V and 3 bases from J, the junction contained 7 bases not matched to a gene. The length of the CDR3 is 15 residues. The CDR3 coding sequence is TGTGCCAGCACCCAGGGGGCGCGGGACACCGGGGAGCTGTTTTTT. This encodes CASTQGARDTGELFF. The full variable domain, with the rest looked up from reference TRBV7-3 and TRBJ2-2, is GAGVSQTPSNKVTEKGKYVELRCDPISGHTALYWYRQSLGQGPEFLIYFQGTGAADDSGLPNDRFFAVRPEGSVSTLKIQRTERGDSAVYLCASTQGARDTGELFFGEGSRLTVL.

The genes are TRBV6-5 and TRBJ2-7, with 10 bases fitting TRBD2. This CDR3 spans 14 amino acids. CDR1 is MNHEY, CDR2 SVGAGI, per germline. V lost 6 bases and J lost 4; bases outside the gene matches: 6. The CDR3 DNA reads TGTGCCAGCAGCCGATCTAGCGGGGGATACGAGCAGTACTTC. It translates to CASSRSSGGYEQYF.

This CDR3 reads CASSLKGGRTDTQYF. The CDR3 coding sequence is TGCGCCAGCAGCCTGAAGGGGGGGCGCACAGATACGCAGTATTTT. V and J are TRBV5-1 and TRBJ2-3, with D maybe TRBD2 (7 bases). In germline, CDR1 is SGHRS, CDR2 YFSETQ. This CDR3 has 15 residues. V shed 4 bases and J shed 1 base, with 13 bases lying between them.

This chain uses TRBV19 with TRBJ2-1, with TRBD1 matching over 8 bases. Germline V lookup: CDR1 LNHDA, CDR2 SQIVND (reference sequence). This CDR3 spans 13 amino acids. V gave up 7 bases and J gave up 7 bases; unmatched junction bases: 6. CDR3 DNA sequence: TGTGCCAGTAACCCCCGACAGGGGAATGAGCAGTTCTTC. It is translated as CASNPRQGNEQFF.

The chain combines TRBV13 with TRBJ2-1, with 8 bases matching TRBD2. CDR1 PRHDT and CDR2 FYEKMQ come from the germline V gene (reference sequence). Trimming removed 3 bases from V and 2 bases from J; junction bases left unmatched: 12. The CDR3 is 18 residues long. The CDR3 sequence: CASSLGRGAQPAYNEQFF. CDR3 in DNA: TGTGCCAGCAGCTTGGGGCGGGGGGCCCAACCAGCCTACAATGAGCAGTTCTTC. The variable domain in full, completed from reference TRBV13 and TRBJ2-1, reads AAGVIQSPRHLIKEKRETATLKCYPIPRHDTVYWYQQGPGQDPQFLISFYEKMQSDKGSIPDRFSAQQFSDYHSELNMSSLELGDSALYFCASSLGRGAQPAYNEQFFGPGTRLTVL.

This chain joins TRBV27 and TRBJ1-5; 8 nucleotides line up with TRBD1. With 6 bases clipped from V and 6 bases from J, the junction kept 4 bases outside the gene matches. This CDR3 contains 13 residues. In germline, CDR1 is MNHEY, CDR2 SMNVEV (reference sequence). CDR3 residues: CASRLQGGQPQHF. In DNA form, the CDR3 reads TGTGCCAGCAGGTTACAGGGGGGTCAGCCCCAGCATTTT.

This sequence joins TRBV6-4 and TRBJ1-1, with a tentative D call TRBD1 (5 bases). The length of the CDR3 is 13 residues. The V gene's germline CDR1 is MRHNA and CDR2 SNTAGT. V lost 5 bases and J lost 1, with 8 bases in between. The CDR3 reads CASSSGWNTEAFF. The CDR3 DNA reads TGTGCCAGCAGTTCAGGGTGGAACACTGAAGCTTTCTTT.

The V and J genes are TRBV7-2 and TRBJ2-3; TRBD2 aligns across 8 bases. V lost 5 bases to trimming and J lost 5 bases; unmatched junction nucleotides: 6. Germline CDR1 reads SGHTA; CDR2 reads FQGNSA. The CDR3 spans 14 residues. The CDR3 bases are TGTGCCAGCAGCGGCAGCGGGGGCCGAGATACGCAGTATTTT. Translation gives CASSGSGGRDTQYF.

The chain links TRBV7-8 to TRBJ2-5; the D gene is possibly TRBD2 (6 bases). Germline-derived CDR1 and CDR2 are SGHVS and FQNEAQ. Trimming left V 5 bases short and J 5 bases short, with 12 bases between. CDR3 length: 13 amino acids. For the CDR3, the DNA is TGTGCCAGCAGCCGGGGAGCGGGCGAGACCCAGTACTTC. Amino acid sequence: CASSRGAGETQYF.

The V gene is TRBV18, the J gene TRBJ1-3, with a tentative D call TRBD1 (6 bases). The CDR3 covers 16 residues. Trimming cost V 3 bases and J 4 bases, with 16 bases left between them. Germline V lookup: CDR1 KGHSH, CDR2 LQKENI. The CDR3 reads CASSPRGNADGNTIYF. DNA for the CDR3: TGTGCCAGCTCACCTAGGGGGAACGCAGACGGAAACACCATATATTTT.

J is TRBJ1-5 and V is TRBV7-2; TRBD1 might be the D (5 bases). The CDR3 runs to 18 residues. Deletions cut 5 bases from V and 6 bases from J, with 26 bases between. The germline CDR1 and CDR2 sequences are SGHTA and FQGNSA. CDR3 sequence reads: CASSDRPGHLTGGQPQHF. CDR3 coding DNA: TGTGCCAGCAGCGACCGCCCCGGACACCTCACGGGGGGTCAGCCCCAGCATTTT.

The gene calls are TRBV5-1 and TRBJ2-2, with 10 positions matching TRBD1. The CDR3 runs 15 residues. Germline V CDR1 and CDR2: SGHRS, YFSETQ. V dropped 3 bases and J dropped 6; count of bases not matched to a gene: 5. DNA for the CDR3: TGCGCCAGCAGCTACGACAGGGGGCGCGCCGGGGAGCTGTTTTTT. Protein product: CASSYDRGRAGELFF.

The V call is TRBV18, the J call TRBJ1-1, with D maybe TRBD1 (6 bases). Deletions cut 3 bases from V and 3 bases from J, with 8 bases between. The CDR3 is made up of 13 amino acids. Germline V gene data show CDR1 as KGHSH and CDR2 as LQKENI. In DNA form, the CDR3 reads TGTGCCAGCTCACCGGACAGTTACACTGAAGCTTTCTTT. Protein: CASSPDSYTEAFF.

V is TRBV2 and J is TRBJ2-3, with 10 bases lining up with TRBD2. The V gene's germline CDR1 is SNHLY and CDR2 FYNNEI. The CDR3 extends over 16 amino acids. The trim removed 3 bases at V and 6 bases at J, leaving 9 bases unmatched. The chain's CDR3 is CASSDEGTSAIDTQYF. The CDR3 DNA reads TGTGCCAGCAGTGACGAGGGGACTAGCGCCATTGATACGCAGTATTTT.